The source of this TCR beta chain is a study of blood T cell repertoires in COVID-19. Study-wide background: There were acute and convalescent COVID-19 samples, and they came from the United States, Italy and Spain. T cells, B-cell-depleted T cells, or PBMCs provided the cDNA or gDNA that served as material.

Authors' processing steps: Using reference gene primer amplification, nucleated cell counts were estimated. TCRdb's table, derived via immunoSEQ multiplex PCR, lists solely in-frame clones and lacks some. V and J calls and clone size come straight from that table; D and trimming were deduced from the DNA. The table shows 30,000 to 40,000 clones, with around 77% occurring only once. Germline assignment: CDR1 SEHNR and CDR2 FQNEAQ (reference sequence). With 11 bases removed from V and 4 bases from J, the gap between germline ends came to 14 bases. The CDR3 length is 12 residues. The V gene is TRBV7-9, the J gene TRBJ1-2, with D maybe TRBD1 (5 bases). The sample was peripheral blood. The receptor was isolated from a human donor in a cohort sampled during active COVID-19. CDR3 DNA: TGTGCCGCAGAGGCACAGGCCTATGGCTACACCTTC. This sequence encodes CAAEAQAYGYTF.